These 27 T cell receptor beta chains originate from one sample sequenced in a study of cytomegalovirus exposure and HLA in healthy donors. Vbeta (60) and Jbeta (13) primers were used in the PCR. Sequencing used immunoSEQ multiplex PCR; TCRdb keeps in-frame clones, though not all of them. The sample yields over 40,000 clones, less than 75% seen once. Source material: PBMCs. The receptor set was obtained from a man younger than 40 in good health and CMV-seronegative.

The chain couples TRBV18 to TRBJ2-1; D might be TRBD2 (6 bases). There are 14 residues in the CDR3. V was cut by 1 base and J by 5 bases, with 9 bases left in between. Germline CDR1 KGHSH, CDR2 LQKENI. The CDR3 nucleotides are TGTGCCAGCTCACCACGGGGGAGGAACAATGAGCAGTTCTTC. Translated: CASSPRGRNNEQFF.

This sequence joins TRBV5-6 and TRBJ2-3; TRBD1 might be the D (6 bases). The CDR3 has 17 amino acids. Trimming left V 3 bases short and J 6 bases short, with 23 bases between. Germline assignment: CDR1 SGHDT and CDR2 YYEEEE. The CDR3 loop reads CASSCEGYREFSDTQYF. CDR3 DNA: TGTGCCAGCAGCTGCGAAGGCTACAGGGAGTTTTCTGATACGCAGTATTTT.

The table lists this clone with a count of one. The CDR3 DNA sequence: TGTGCCGGATCCATGACTAGCGGGAGAGGGTACGGGAAGTACTTC. Encoded protein: CAGSMTSGRGYGKYF. V and J are TRBV7-9 and TRBJ2-7; 12 nucleotides line up with TRBD2. CDR1 is SEHNR, CDR2 FQNEAQ, per germline (reference sequence). The CDR3 contains 15 residues. V trimming: 11 bases; J trimming: 11 bases; junction bases outside the gene matches: 19.

The chain uses TRBV10-3 and TRBJ1-2; weak D call: TRBD1 (5 bases). The CDR3 loop spans 14 amino acids. The V and J ends lost 3 bases and 7 bases respectively, with 15 bases between them. In germline, CDR1 is ENHRY, CDR2 SYGVKD. CDR3 nucleotides: TGTGCCATCAGTGAACTGTGGGGGGAGGGTGGCTACACCTTC. It codes for CAISELWGEGGYTF.

This chain joins TRBV7-9 and TRBJ2-7; the D gene is possibly TRBD2 (6 bases). V gave up 5 bases and J gave up 0 bases, with 8 bases separating them. CDR3 size: 13 residues. Germline-derived CDR1 and CDR2 are SEHNR and FQNEAQ (reference sequence). Here the CDR3 reads CASSGGSSYEQYF. CDR3 DNA sequence: TGTGCCAGCAGCGGGGGGAGCTCCTACGAGCAGTACTTC.

The chain employs TRBV30 and TRBJ2-7, with TRBD1 matching 8 bases. Germline values: CDR1 GTSNPN, CDR2 SVGIG (reference sequence). This CDR3 has 14 residues. J lost 3 bases, V lost 1 base, and 5 bases had no gene match. As DNA, the CDR3 is TGTGCCTGGAGTGACCTCGGACAGGGCTACGAGCAGTACTTC. Residues: CAWSDLGQGYEQYF.

This clone showed up just a few times. This chain joins TRBV5-4 and TRBJ1-2; TRBD1 might be the D (5 bases). CDR1 is SGHNT, CDR2 YYREEE, per germline (reference sequence). Trimming stripped 4 bases from V and 8 bases from J, with 24 bases between. The CDR3 contains 16 residues. In nucleotides, the CDR3 is TGTGCCAGCAGCCCGGGTGATCGGGGAGGGAGGGGAGGCTACACCTTC. Translating it yields CASSPGDRGGRGGYTF.

This clone showed up just a few times. The chain is built from TRBV4-2 and TRBJ2-3; no definite D call. This CDR3 has 16 residues. V was clipped by 6 bases and J by 2 bases, with 18 bases between them. Germline assignment: CDR1 LGHNA and CDR2 YNFKEQ. The CDR3 nucleotides are TGTGCCAGCAGGTCATATCTAGGTGCCAACACAGATACGCAGTATTTT. Amino acids: CASRSYLGANTDTQYF.

The V and J genes are TRBV27 and TRBJ2-1; 13 bases map to TRBD2. Germline CDR1 and CDR2: MNHEY and SMNVEV (reference sequence). CDR3 length equals 17 residues. V lost 6 bases and J lost 8; bases outside the gene matches: 13. CDR3 DNA: TGTGCCAGCAGGCACCAATCACTAGCGGGAGGGCCCCATGAGCAGTTCTTC. As protein: CASRHQSLAGGPHEQFF.

V gene TRBV7-9 combines with J gene TRBJ2-3, with a possible D match to TRBD2 (6 bases). Per the germline V gene, CDR1 is SEHNR and CDR2 is FQNEAQ (reference sequence). The V end lost 5 bases, the J end lost 3 bases, and 18 bases lay between the germline ends. This CDR3 has 16 residues. CDR3 in DNA: TGTGCCAGCAGCGAGACTAGGTCCCTGGGAACAGATACGCAGTATTTT. It codes for CASSETRSLGTDTQYF.

The V gene is TRBV7-2, the J gene TRBJ2-3; TRBD2 matches 11 bases. V gave up 2 bases and J gave up 6 bases; unmatched junction bases: 7. CDR1 SGHTA and CDR2 FQGNSA come from the germline V gene. The CDR3 contains 16 residues. CDR3 nucleotide sequence: TGTGCCAGCAGCTTATTGGCTAGCGGGAGGCGGGATACGCAGTATTTT. It yields the protein CASSLLASGRRDTQYF.

This chain links TRBV2 with TRBJ2-7; 10 nucleotides line up with TRBD1. The CDR3 is 20 residues long. After removal of 7 bases from V and 2 bases from J, the junction contained 23 bases not matched to a gene. Germline V gives CDR1 SNHLY, CDR2 FYNNEI. The CDR3 region has the DNA TGTGCCAGCAAACTCGGACAGGGGGTTTTAGCGGGACTACAAACCTACGAGCAGTACTTC. Encoded protein: CASKLGQGVLAGLQTYEQYF.

The rearrangement uses TRBV30 and TRBJ2-7; 7 bases are a match to TRBD1. Per germline, CDR1 GTSNPN and CDR2 SVGIG (reference sequence). CDR3 length equals 11 residues. Trimming cost V 4 bases and J 6 bases; bases outside gene matches: 3. The CDR3 sequence is CAWTTGVEQYF. Here the CDR3 DNA reads TGTGCCTGGACAACAGGGGTCGAGCAGTACTTC.

The chain employs TRBV6-5 and TRBJ2-7, with 7 bases that match TRBD1. CDR3 length: 14 amino acids. With V trimmed by 2 bases and J by 2 bases, 3 bases remained unmatched. Germline-derived CDR1 and CDR2 are MNHEY and SVGAGI. In DNA, the CDR3 is TGTGCCAGCAGTTACACGACAGGGACCTACGAGCAGTACTTC. Its translation is CASSYTTGTYEQYF.

The V and J genes are TRBV11-2 and TRBJ2-7, with D perhaps matching TRBD1 (5 bases). CDR1 is SGHAT and CDR2 is FQNNGV in the germline V gene. The CDR3 extends over 14 amino acids. V lost 0 bases and J 6 bases, leaving 12 bases between the germline ends. In nucleotides, the CDR3 is TGTGCCAGCAGCTTAGAGGCAGGGTCTCTCGAGCAGTACTTC. Protein sequence: CASSLEAGSLEQYF.

The rearrangement links TRBV6-6 to TRBJ2-2, with TRBD2 matching 7 bases. This CDR3 contains 16 residues. CDR1 is MNHNY and CDR2 is SVGAGI in the germline V gene (reference sequence). Trimming cost V 2 bases and J 7 bases; bases outside gene matches: 10. The CDR3 is CASSYPGGEGGGELFF. The CDR3 coding sequence is TGTGCCAGCAGTTACCCGGGGGGAGAGGGAGGCGGGGAGCTGTTTTTT.

The chain carries TRBV2 and TRBJ2-5, with TRBD1 as a possible D gene (5 bases). Trimming took off 5 bases at V and 0 bases at J, with 10 bases between the two ends. The CDR3 contains 14 residues. Germline V gene lookup returns CDR1 SNHLY and CDR2 FYNNEI. The CDR3 DNA reads as TGTGCCAGCAGTCCTCAGGGTAACCAAGAGACCCAGTACTTC. Residues: CASSPQGNQETQYF.

The V call is TRBV5-1, the J call TRBJ2-3, with 8 bases matching TRBD2. CDR3 length: 15 residues. The junction had 3 bases not matched to a gene; V was cut back by 2 bases and J by 1 base. Germline CDR1 SGHRS, CDR2 YFSETQ. CDR3: CASSFSTSGTDTQYF. In DNA, the CDR3 is TGCGCCAGCAGCTTCTCGACTAGCGGCACAGATACGCAGTATTTT.

The chain uses TRBV5-1 and TRBJ2-7; maybe TRBD1 (6 bases). In germline, CDR1 is SGHRS, CDR2 YFSETQ. V was cut by 4 bases and J by 2 bases, with 10 bases left in between. CDR3 length equals 13 residues. The CDR3 nucleotides are TGCGCCAGCAGCCCGGACAGAGCCTACGAGCAGTACTTC. It is translated as CASSPDRAYEQYF.

The V and J genes are TRBV19 and TRBJ2-1, with 13 bases lining up with TRBD2. The CDR3 loop spans 18 amino acids. Germline V lookup: CDR1 LNHDA, CDR2 SQIVND (reference sequence). With 5 bases clipped from V and 10 bases from J, the junction kept 17 bases outside the gene matches. The CDR3 bases are TGTGCCAGTAGTCCACCGCCGATACTAGCGGGAGGGCCTGGGGAGCAGTTCTTC. Translating it yields CASSPPPILAGGPGEQFF. The variable domain in full, completed from reference TRBV19 and TRBJ2-1, reads DGGITQSPKYLFRKEGQNVTLSCEQNLNHDAMYWYRQDPGQGLRLIYYSQIVNDFQKGDIAEGYSVSREKKESFPLTVTSAQKNPTAFYLCASSPPPILAGGPGEQFFGPGTRLTVL.

The chain joins TRBV18 to TRBJ2-5; D might be TRBD1 (6 bases). The CDR3 extends over 14 amino acids. The V gene's germline CDR1 is KGHSH and CDR2 LQKENI. V lost 3 bases and J lost 4, with 12 bases in between. CDR3 loop: CASSPGAEPETQYF. DNA for the CDR3: TGTGCCAGCTCACCGGGGGCGGAACCAGAGACCCAGTACTTC.

This chain links TRBV9 with TRBJ2-2, with 10 bases lining up with TRBD1. Germline V gene sequence: CDR1 SGDLS, CDR2 YYNGEE. The CDR3 sequence is 14 residues long. V was pared by 8 bases and J by 1 base, with 2 bases of the junction left unmatched. The CDR3 here is CASGTGVNTGELFF. The CDR3 nucleotides read TGTGCCAGTGGGACAGGGGTGAACACCGGGGAGCTGTTTTTT.

V and J are TRBV27 and TRBJ1-2; 12 nucleotides match TRBD1. CDR3 size: 13 residues. V lost 8 bases to trimming and J lost 7 bases; unmatched junction nucleotides: 5. Germline CDR1 MNHEY, CDR2 SMNVEV (reference sequence). CDR3 in amino acids: CASGTGGFSGYTF. The DNA of the CDR3 is TGTGCCAGCGGGACAGGGGGCTTCAGTGGCTACACCTTC.

The chain joins TRBV11-2 to TRBJ2-5; weak D call: TRBD1 (5 bases). CDR1 is SGHAT, CDR2 FQNNGV, per germline. With 7 bases removed from V and 1 base from J, the gap between germline ends came to 10 bases. The CDR3 consists of 13 residues. CDR3 residues: CASTRTPQETQYF. The DNA for the CDR3 is TGTGCCAGCACAAGGACACCCCAAGAGACCCAGTACTTC. The whole variable domain, remainder taken from reference TRBV11-2 and TRBJ2-5, is EAGVAQSPRYKIIEKRQSVAFWCNPISGHATLYWYQQILGQGPKLLIQFQNNGVVDDSQLPKDRFSAERLKGVDSTLKIQPAKLEDSAVYLCASTRTPQETQYFGPGTRLLVL.

J is TRBJ2-3 and V is TRBV19; 9 nucleotides line up with TRBD2. J gave up 8 bases and V 3 bases, and 24 bases lay outside the gene matches. Germline V gives CDR1 LNHDA, CDR2 SQIVND (reference sequence). CDR3 size: 20 residues. CDR3 sequence: CASSISIAGASRGAQGTQYF. CDR3 DNA sequence: TGTGCCAGTAGTATTAGTATAGCGGGAGCTTCACGGGGGGCCCAAGGTACGCAGTATTTT.

This CDR3 reads CASRVQLNTEAFF. For the CDR3, the DNA is TGTGCCAGCAGAGTACAGTTGAACACTGAAGCTTTCTTT. The chain uses TRBV27 and TRBJ1-1; D gene unclear. Per the germline V gene, CDR1 is MNHEY and CDR2 is SMNVEV (reference sequence). The CDR3 extends over 13 amino acids. With 6 bases removed from V and 0 bases from J, the gap between germline ends came to 8 bases.

The V gene is TRBV6-5, the J gene TRBJ2-7; the match to TRBD2 covers 11 bases. J lost 4 bases, V lost 8 bases, and 4 bases had no gene match. The germline gives CDR1 MNHEY, CDR2 SVGAGI. The CDR3 length is 13 residues. DNA of the CDR3: TGTGCCAGCGGTCTAGCGGGGGGTTACGAGCAGTACTTC. It is translated as CASGLAGGYEQYF.